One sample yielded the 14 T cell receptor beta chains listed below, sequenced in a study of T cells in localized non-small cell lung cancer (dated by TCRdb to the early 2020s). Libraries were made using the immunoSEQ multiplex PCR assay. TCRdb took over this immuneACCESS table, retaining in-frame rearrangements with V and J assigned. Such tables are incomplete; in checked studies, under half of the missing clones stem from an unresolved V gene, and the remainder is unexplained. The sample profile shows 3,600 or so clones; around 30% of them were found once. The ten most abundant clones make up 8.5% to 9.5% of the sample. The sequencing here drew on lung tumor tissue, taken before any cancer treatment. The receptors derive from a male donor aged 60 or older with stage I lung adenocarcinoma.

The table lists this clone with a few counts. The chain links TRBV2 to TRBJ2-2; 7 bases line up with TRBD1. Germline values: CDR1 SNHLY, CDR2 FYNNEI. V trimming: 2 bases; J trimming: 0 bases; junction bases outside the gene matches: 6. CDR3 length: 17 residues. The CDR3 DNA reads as TGTGCCAGCAGTGAACTAGGGGGCGGGTCGAACACCGGGGAGCTGTTTTTT. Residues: CASSELGGGSNTGELFF.

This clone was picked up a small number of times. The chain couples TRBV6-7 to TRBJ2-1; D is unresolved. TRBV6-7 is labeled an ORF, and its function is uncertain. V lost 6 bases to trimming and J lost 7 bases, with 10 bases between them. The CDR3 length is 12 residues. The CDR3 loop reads CASSRGENEQFF. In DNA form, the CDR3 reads TGTGCCAGCAGCCGTGGTGAGAATGAGCAGTTCTTC.

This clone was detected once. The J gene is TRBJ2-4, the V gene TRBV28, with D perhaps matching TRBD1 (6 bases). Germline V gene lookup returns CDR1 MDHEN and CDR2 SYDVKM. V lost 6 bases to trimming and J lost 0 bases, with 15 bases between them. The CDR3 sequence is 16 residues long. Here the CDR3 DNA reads TGTGCCAGCAGCCTCCCCCTAGGGGGAGCCAAAAACATTCAGTACTTC. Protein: CASSLPLGGAKNIQYF.

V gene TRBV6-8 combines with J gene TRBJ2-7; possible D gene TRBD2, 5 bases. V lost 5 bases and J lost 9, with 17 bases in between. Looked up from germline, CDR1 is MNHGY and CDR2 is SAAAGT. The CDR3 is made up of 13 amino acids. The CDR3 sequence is CASSDLASSVQYV. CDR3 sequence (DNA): TGTGCCAGCAGTGATCTAGCTAGCTCGGTGCAGTACGTC.

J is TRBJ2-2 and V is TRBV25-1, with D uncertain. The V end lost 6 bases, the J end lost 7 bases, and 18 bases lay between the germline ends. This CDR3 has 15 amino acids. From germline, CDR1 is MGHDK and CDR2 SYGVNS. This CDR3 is CASSPLVNRLGELFF. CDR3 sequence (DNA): TGTGCCAGCAGCCCCCTGGTTAATCGACTCGGGGAGCTGTTTTTT.

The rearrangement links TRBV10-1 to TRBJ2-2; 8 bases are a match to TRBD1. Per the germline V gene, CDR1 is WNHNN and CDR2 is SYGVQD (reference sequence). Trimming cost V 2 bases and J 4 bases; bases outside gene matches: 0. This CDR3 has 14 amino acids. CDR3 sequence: CASSETGGTGELFF. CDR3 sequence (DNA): TGCGCCAGCAGTGAGACAGGGGGCACCGGGGAGCTGTTTTTT.

The CDR3 DNA sequence: TGCGCCAGCATGTCGGGACTCCGGGCCGAAAAACTGTTTTTT. This gives the protein CASMSGLRAEKLFF. The chain combines TRBV10-2 with TRBJ1-4; perhaps TRBD1 as D (5 bases). The germline CDR1 and CDR2 sequences are WSHSY and SAAADI. The CDR3 totals 14 residues. V gave up 7 bases and J gave up 8 bases, with 17 bases separating them.

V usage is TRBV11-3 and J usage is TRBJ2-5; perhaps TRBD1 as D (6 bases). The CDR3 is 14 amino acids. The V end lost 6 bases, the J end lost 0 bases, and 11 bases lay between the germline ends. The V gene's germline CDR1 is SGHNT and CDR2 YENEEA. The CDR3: CASRLQGYQETQYF. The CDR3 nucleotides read TGTGCCAGCAGACTCCAGGGGTACCAAGAGACCCAGTACTTC.

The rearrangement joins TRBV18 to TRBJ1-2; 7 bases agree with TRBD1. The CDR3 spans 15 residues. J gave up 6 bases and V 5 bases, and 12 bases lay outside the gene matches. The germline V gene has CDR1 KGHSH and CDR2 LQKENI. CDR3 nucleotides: TGTGCCAGCTCAACTACAGGGGATCTTCAGAATGGCTACACCTTC. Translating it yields CASSTTGDLQNGYTF.

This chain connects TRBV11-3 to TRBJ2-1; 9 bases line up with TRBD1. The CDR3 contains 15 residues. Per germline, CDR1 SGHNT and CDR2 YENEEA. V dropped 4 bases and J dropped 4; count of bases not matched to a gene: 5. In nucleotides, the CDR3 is TGTGCCAGCAGCTCCGACAGGGGGGTATACAATGAGCAGTTCTTC. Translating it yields CASSSDRGVYNEQFF.

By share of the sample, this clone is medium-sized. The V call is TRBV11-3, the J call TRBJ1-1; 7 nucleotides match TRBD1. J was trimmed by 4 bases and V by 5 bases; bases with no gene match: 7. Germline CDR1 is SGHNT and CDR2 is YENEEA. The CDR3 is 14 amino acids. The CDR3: CASSLGQEGTEAFF. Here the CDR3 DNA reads TGTGCCAGCAGCCTAGGACAGGAGGGCACTGAAGCTTTCTTT.

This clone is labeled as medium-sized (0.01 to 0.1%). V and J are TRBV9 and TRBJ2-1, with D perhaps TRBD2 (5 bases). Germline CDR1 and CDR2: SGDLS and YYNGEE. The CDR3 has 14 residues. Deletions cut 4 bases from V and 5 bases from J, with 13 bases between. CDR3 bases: TGTGCCAGCAGCCCGGGATGGGCGGACAATGAGCAGTTCTTC. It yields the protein CASSPGWADNEQFF.

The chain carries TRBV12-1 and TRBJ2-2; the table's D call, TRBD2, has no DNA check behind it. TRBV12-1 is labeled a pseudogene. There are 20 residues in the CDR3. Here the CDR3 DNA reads TGTGCCAGCAGCTTTCATCCTAGCGGGGGGGAACAACCGAACACCGGGGAGCTGTTTTTT. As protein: CASSFHPSGGEQPNTGELFF.

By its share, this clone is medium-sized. The CDR3 is CASSLAPGGETQYF. In nucleotides, the CDR3 is TGTGCCAGCAGCTTGGCCCCGGGAGGAGAGACCCAGTACTTC. The chain joins TRBV11-3 to TRBJ2-5; 7 bases align to TRBD2. CDR1 SGHNT and CDR2 YENEEA come from the germline V gene. The trim removed 3 bases at V and 4 bases at J, leaving 5 bases unmatched. The CDR3 has 14 amino acids.